This T cell receptor beta chain comes out of a study of T cell responses to AZD1222 COVID-19 vaccine. In germline, CDR1 is KGHSH, CDR2 LQKENI. This CDR3 region has 16 residues. V was clipped by 5 bases and J by 0 bases; unmatched bases: 7. This table comes from immunoSEQ multiplex PCR, and its TCRdb copy is limited to in-frame clones, with some not included. The sample includes under 150,000 clones, roughly 93% seen only once; the top ten take under 3.5%. As for this clone: The antigen is unknown.

Broader study findings: Researchers report vaccine-associated CD4 TCRs spanning spike, with dominance at 160-218 and 743-854. A reported finding is that nearly half of spike-specific TCRs target unmutated variant regions.

The receptor was isolated from an adult in good health. The chain joins TRBV18 to TRBJ2-7; TRBD2 matches at 10 bases. The source material was peripheral blood, sampled on day 0 of AZD1222 vaccination. CDR3 sequence (DNA): TGTGCCAGCTCAGCGACTAGCGGGTCAATCTCCTACGAGCAGTACTTC. Amino acids: CASSATSGSISYEQYF.